A single sample is the source of the 8 T cell receptor beta chains below, sequenced in a study of shared clonotypes between healthy human individuals. Using immunoSEQ multiplex PCR, the repertoire was profiled, and TCRdb retains in-frame clones only, with some absent. The repertoire holds 2 million to 2.5 million clones, with roughly 95% as singletons. Sequencing was carried out using naive CD4+ T cells sorted from blood. The subset is: CD45RA+ positively selected. The receptors were sampled from a man between 18 and 29 years old in good health.

The rearrangement joins TRBV5-4 to TRBJ1-4; D may be TRBD1 (6 bases). The CDR3 is 16 residues long. Germline V lookup: CDR1 SGHNT, CDR2 YYREEE (reference sequence). The V and J ends lost 5 bases and 4 bases respectively, with 18 bases between them. This CDR3 is CASSRDTRALNEKLFF. CDR3 nucleotide sequence: TGTGCCAGCAGTCGGGACACAAGGGCCCTTAATGAAAAACTGTTTTTT.

The chain combines TRBV5-1 with TRBJ1-1; 9 bases match TRBD1. Germline V gene sequence: CDR1 SGHRS, CDR2 YFSETQ. The CDR3 has 14 amino acids. With 4 bases clipped from V and 1 base from J, the junction kept 2 bases outside the gene matches. In DNA form, the CDR3 reads TGCGCCAGCAGCGGGACAGGGTCGAACACTGAAGCTTTCTTT. This encodes CASSGTGSNTEAFF.

The chain combines TRBV5-1 with TRBJ2-7, with 9 bases identical to TRBD1. Germline V lookup: CDR1 SGHRS, CDR2 YFSETQ. This CDR3 region has 15 residues. Trimming at V came to 0 bases and at J to 3 bases, leaving 4 bases not matched to a gene. The CDR3 spells CASSLGDRVVYEQYF. The CDR3 region has the DNA TGCGCCAGCAGCTTGGGGGACAGGGTTGTCTACGAGCAGTACTTC.

The CDR3 nucleotides are TGTGCCAGCAGATCGAGTAGCGGCACAGATACGCAGTATTTT. Translated, it gives CASRSSSGTDTQYF. The chain couples TRBV6-4 to TRBJ2-3; weak D call: TRBD2 (5 bases). CDR1 is MRHNA, CDR2 SNTAGT, per germline. Deletions cut 6 bases from V and 1 base from J, with 11 bases between. The CDR3 contains 14 residues.

This chain connects TRBV28 to TRBJ2-7, with 7 bases lining up with TRBD1. V was clipped by 5 bases and J by 0 bases; unmatched bases: 10. Germline V gene lookup returns CDR1 MDHEN and CDR2 SYDVKM. This CDR3 spans 16 amino acids. The CDR3 reads CASSPGTATSSYEQYF. Here the CDR3 DNA reads TGTGCCAGCAGTCCCGGGACAGCCACAAGCTCCTACGAGCAGTACTTC.

The CDR3 spells CASSPPGRLPYEQYF. In DNA, the CDR3 is TGTGCCAGCAGCCCCCCCGGGAGGCTTCCCTACGAGCAGTACTTC. The chain links TRBV7-2 to TRBJ2-7; TRBD2 aligns across 7 bases. The CDR3 has 15 amino acids. Germline lookup yields CDR1 SGHTA and CDR2 FQGNSA. Trimming took 5 bases from V and 2 from J; bases not matched to a gene: 9.

This clone was counted a single time. This sequence joins TRBV6-5 and TRBJ2-7, with TRBD2 matching over 7 bases. This CDR3 contains 15 residues. V lost 2 bases and J lost 3; bases outside the gene matches: 7. The V gene's germline CDR1 is MNHEY and CDR2 SVGAGI. The CDR3 DNA sequence: TGTGCCAGCAGTTACCGGGCAGGGAGGGTCTACGAGCAGTACTTC. It specifies CASSYRAGRVYEQYF.

V gene TRBV16 combines with J gene TRBJ2-2; D not certain. The CDR3 spans 14 residues. V was clipped by 1 base and J by 1 base, with 4 bases between them. Germline CDR1 KGHSY, CDR2 FQNENV. This chain's CDR3 is CASSQFRNTGELFF. The DNA for the CDR3 is TGTGCCAGCAGCCAATTCAGGAACACCGGGGAGCTGTTTTTT.